The sample holds a few counts of the clone carrying this T cell receptor (beta chain). What it recognizes is unknown. The sample comes from a study of T-cell memory formation after mild COVID-19. With 4 bases removed from V and 3 bases from J, the gap between germline ends came to 25 bases. CDR3 length: 18 amino acids. The germline gives CDR1 MNHEY, CDR2 SVGEGT. Study outcomes and limitations: There were some responding clones in pre-infection memory, which suggested that cross-reactive memory had joined.

UMIs and sample barcodes were carried by the TCR alpha and TCR beta cDNA libraries that 5'RACE produced using constant-segment primers. TCRdb reprocessed the 5' RACE reads with MiXCR, giving one entry per CDR3 protein. The repertoire includes about 610,000 distinct CDR3 sequences, 17% of them detected once, and about 8.1% sits in the top ten. The chain recombines TRBV6-2 or TRBV6-3 with TRBJ2-7; possibly TRBD2 for D (5 bases). The receptor's source is an adult woman who had mild COVID-19 (a few samples of this study predate the infection). Cell type and time point are not known. Sequencing used PBMCs or a T cell subset sorted from them (not recorded which). The CDR3 is CASSSLLRGLTRSYEQYF. The CDR3 bases are TGTGCCAGCAGTTCCTTACTTCGAGGGTTAACCCGGAGCTACGAGCAGTACTTC.